This T cell receptor (beta chain) was recovered during a study of blood T cell repertoires in COVID-19. Study-level background: Donors in the United States, Italy and Spain gave samples during acute or convalescent COVID-19. Nucleic acid was either cDNA or gDNA, and it came from T cells, B-cell-depleted T cells, or PBMCs.

Authors' analysis steps: Nucleated cell number was recorded as an estimate derived from reference gene primer amplification. Profiling relied on immunoSEQ multiplex PCR, and the TCRdb table lists in-frame clones only, not all of them. V and J calls and clone size are those listed in that table; D and trimming were worked out from the DNA. This sample has roughly 230,000 clones, with 80% to 90% found just once. The germline V gene encodes CDR1 SGHTA and CDR2 FQGNSA. The CDR3 runs 17 residues. J gave up 4 bases and V 6 bases, and 17 bases lay outside the gene matches. V usage is TRBV7-2 and J usage is TRBJ2-7; 8 bases are shared with TRBD2. The sequencing sample was made of peripheral blood. The TCR was taken from a woman in her thirties or forties who had recovered from COVID-19. The CDR3 DNA reads TGTGCCAGCAGGCGCTCCCTAAGGTCGGGAGGGCGTTACGAGCAGTACGTC. Its protein product is CASRRSLRSGGRYEQYV.